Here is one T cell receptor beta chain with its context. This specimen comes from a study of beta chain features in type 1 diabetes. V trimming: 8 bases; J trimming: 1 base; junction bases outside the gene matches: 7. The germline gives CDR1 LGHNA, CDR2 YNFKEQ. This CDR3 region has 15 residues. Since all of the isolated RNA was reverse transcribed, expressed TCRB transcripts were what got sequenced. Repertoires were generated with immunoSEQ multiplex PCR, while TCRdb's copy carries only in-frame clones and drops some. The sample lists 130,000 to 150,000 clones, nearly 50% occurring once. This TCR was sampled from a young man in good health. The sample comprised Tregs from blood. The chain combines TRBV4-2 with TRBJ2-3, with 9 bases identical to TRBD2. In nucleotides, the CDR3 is TGTGCCAGCTCTCGGGCTAGCGGGGGCACAGATACGCAGTATTTT. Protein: CASSRASGGTDTQYF.